This T cell receptor beta chain was sequenced in a study of cytomegalovirus exposure and HLA in healthy donors. Study-level findings and limits: Accounts indicate the classifier identified cytomegalovirus status with strong specificity and sensitivity.

Donors were drawn from the approximately 120-subject validation cohort, separate from the roughly 700-subject first cohort. Regarding this clone: Its antigen is not identified.

Profiled with immunoSEQ multiplex PCR; TCRdb holds only in-frame clones, not every one. This sample yields more than 250,000 clones, of which approximately 90% are seen a single time; 0.7% to 0.85% belongs to the top ten. This receptor was identified in a woman younger than 30 in good health and CMV-seronegative. The specimen sequenced was PBMCs.

The CDR3 loop is CASSDPGGTGANVLTF. The CDR3 DNA follows: TGTGCCAGCAGTGACCCAGGGGGGACTGGGGCCAACGTCCTGACTTTC. The chain links TRBV6-1 to TRBJ2-6; D is perhaps TRBD1 (7 bases). Germline-derived CDR1 and CDR2 are MNHNS and SASEGT. The CDR3 consists of 16 residues. V lost 3 bases and J 2 bases, leaving 11 bases between the germline ends.